The sequence of this T cell receptor beta chain was determined in a study of immune evolution from preneoplasia to lung adenocarcinoma. Remarks on this clone: The junction shows a germline mismatch at one end, possibly a read error.

Only in-frame clones appear in the TCRdb table, and some are missing; sequencing was by immunoSEQ multiplex PCR. Among some 6,300 clones listed, about 81% were seen once. The source is a person between 50 and 60 years old with lung adenocarcinoma. Input material: FFPE invasive lung adenocarcinoma tissue.

The chain's CDR3 is CSVDWEIF. CDR3 nucleotide sequence: TGCAGCGTTGATTGGGAGATCTTC. V and J are TRBV29-1 and TRBJ1-2; D unclear. The CDR3 is 8 amino acids. Looked up from germline, CDR1 is SQVTM and CDR2 is ANQGSEA.